This TCR beta chain was profiled in a study of PD-1 blockade in classical Hodgkin lymphoma (dated by TCRdb to between 2020 and 2021). Describing the broader study: Nivolumab dosing was 3 mg/kg intravenously every 2 weeks, continuing until either disease progression or unacceptable toxicity. A peripheral blood immune signature of response to PD-1 blockade in classical Hodgkin lymphoma was defined using TCR beta sequencing and CyTOF.

Genomic DNA was extracted with the Qiagen DNeasy kit from unsorted PBMCs and from negatively selected CD4+ and CD8+ fractions. TCR beta CDR3 regions were subjected to amplification by immunoSEQ multiplex PCR with primers that anneal to V and J segments. A synthetic immune receptor repertoire was used to minimize amplification bias, and any residual bias was removed computationally once sequencing was done. Processing in the source paper ran as follows. Custom Python scripts were used to quantify repertoire diversity as the Shannon entropy index. Unsorted, CD4+ and CD8+ repertoires were analyzed separately, except for combined analyses in which CD4+ and CD8+ sequences were merged in silico. Clonal expansion was defined as at least a 2-fold frequency increase after treatment relative to C1D1, with a pseudocount of 0.5 for undetected baseline clones. Clones with 0 or 1 copy at C1D1 were classified as singleton clones, and clones with 2 or more copies were classified as non-singleton clones. Clones expanded in unsorted samples were labelled as CD4+, CD8+ or unknown by matching protein sequences in sorted samples from the same patient. Wilcoxon tests on paired samples were used to test diversity changes from C1D1 to C4D1. TCRdb mirrors the immuneACCESS table, restricted to in-frame sequences. Some clones are absent from its copies; in checked studies, under half trace to an unresolved V gene, and the reason for the others is unknown. V and J calls and clone size are given by that table; D and trimming were obtained from the DNA. The table for this sample lists about 21,000 clones; approximately 85% of them were counted only once. Jointly, the top ten make up roughly 13% of the sample.

A note on this clone: Its antigen is currently not known. No clone much larger than this one lies a single base away; base qualities are absent.

This specimen's time point label, per the study, means: cycle 4 day 1 (C4D1), after about 6 weeks of nivolumab. Every trial patient had relapsed following autologous stem cell transplantation, and prior brentuximab vedotin exposure was what differed among cohorts A, B and C. The trial cohort comprised some 60 patients with relapsed/refractory classical Hodgkin lymphoma whose best overall responses were complete response, partial response or progressive disease. Single-agent nivolumab was administered to trial patients in the multi-cohort phase II CheckMate 205 trial. An independent review committee assessed best overall response using the 2007 International Working Group response criteria. PBMCs from the trial were collected at three points: immediately before nivolumab initiation (C1D1), and during therapy at cycle 2 day 1 and cycle 4 day 1. Peripheral blood was collected in 8 mL Vacutainer Cell Preparation Tubes, from which PBMCs were isolated by centrifugation and then cryopreserved.

The paper as a whole reports these results and caveats: Baseline TCR diversity was reported as lower in newly diagnosed patients than in healthy donors, and lower still in relapsed/refractory patients. Baseline diversity similar to that of newly diagnosed patients was observed in trial patients achieving complete response, whereas significantly lower diversity was observed in partial responders and progressors. Diversity was lower in patients who began nivolumab less than 1 year after ASCT, so these patients were left out of later analyses to avoid confounding by immune reconstitution. By C4D1, a significant rise was seen in CD4+ TCR diversity but not in CD8+ TCR diversity (p=0.0027 vs p=0.16), and the rise was most apparent among complete responders (p=0.02). Only a single clinical trial cohort was studied, and what caused the repertoire differences, possibly disease activity or prior therapy, remained undefined.

This receptor was taken from a human donor with classical Hodgkin lymphoma. The material was peripheral blood mononuclear cells (PBMCs), obtained before the fourth cycle of nivolumab.

CDR3 protein: CASCSSGANVLTF. The DNA is TGTGCCAGCTGCTCTTCTGGGGCCAACGTCCTGACTTTC. The chain employs TRBV5-6 and TRBJ2-6; a confident D gene designation cannot be given. The V end loses 7 bases and the J end loses 1 base, and a stretch of 6 bases separates them. For CDR1 and CDR2, the germline V gene lists SGHDT and YYEEEE. The CDR3 runs 13 residues from the cysteine to the phenylalanine. Solely the CDR3 DNA is kept, with 39 bases framed from the first base.